This T cell receptor beta chain came from a study of blood T cell repertoires in COVID-19. V lost 4 bases, J lost 1 base, and 19 bases lay in between. The CDR3 totals 17 residues. CDR1 LGHNA and CDR2 YNFKEQ come from the germline V gene. Data came from immunoSEQ multiplex PCR; TCRdb stores just in-frame clones and leaves some out. The sample shows a few hundred thousand clones, approximately 80% of them seen only once. Only a few counts were recorded for this clone. Sample: peripheral blood. The receptor was isolated from a man aged 25 to 40 who had recovered from COVID-19. The chain uses TRBV4-2 and TRBJ2-5; D is possibly TRBD2 (6 bases). CDR3 in amino acids: CASSPKQSDYSQETQYF. The CDR3 DNA follows: TGTGCCAGCAGCCCCAAGCAGTCGGACTATTCCCAAGAGACCCAGTACTTC.